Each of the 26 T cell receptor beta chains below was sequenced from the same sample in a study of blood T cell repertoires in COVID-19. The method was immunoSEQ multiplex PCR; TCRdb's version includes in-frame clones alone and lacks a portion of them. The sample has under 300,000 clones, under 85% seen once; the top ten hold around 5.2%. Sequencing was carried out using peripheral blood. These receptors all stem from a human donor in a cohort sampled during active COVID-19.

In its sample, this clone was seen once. CDR3 region: CASAGDPTDTQYF. The CDR3 DNA follows: TGTGCCTCCGCAGGGGACCCCACAGATACGCAGTATTTT. The V gene is TRBV24-1, the J gene TRBJ2-3; D may be TRBD1 (6 bases). This CDR3 region has 13 residues. V gave up 12 bases and J gave up 2 bases, with 14 bases separating them. Germline V CDR1 and CDR2: KGHDR, SFDVKD.

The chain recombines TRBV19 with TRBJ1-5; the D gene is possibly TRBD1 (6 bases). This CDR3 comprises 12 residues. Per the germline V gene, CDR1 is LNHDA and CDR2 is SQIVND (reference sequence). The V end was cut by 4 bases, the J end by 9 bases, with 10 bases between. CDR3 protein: CASSTGARPQHF. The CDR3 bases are TGTGCCAGTAGTACAGGGGCGAGGCCCCAGCATTTT.

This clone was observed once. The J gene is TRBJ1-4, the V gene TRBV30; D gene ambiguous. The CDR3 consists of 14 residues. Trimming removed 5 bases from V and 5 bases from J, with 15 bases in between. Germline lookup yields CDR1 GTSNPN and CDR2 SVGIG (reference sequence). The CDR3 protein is CAWGREFPNEKLFF. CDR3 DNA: TGTGCCTGGGGGAGGGAGTTTCCCAATGAAAAACTGTTTTTT.

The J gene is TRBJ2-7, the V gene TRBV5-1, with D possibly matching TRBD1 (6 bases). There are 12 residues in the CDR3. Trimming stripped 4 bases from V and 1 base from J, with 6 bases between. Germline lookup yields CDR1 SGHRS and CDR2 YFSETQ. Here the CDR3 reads CASSQGSYEQYF. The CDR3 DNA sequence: TGCGCCAGCAGCCAGGGGTCCTACGAGCAGTACTTC.

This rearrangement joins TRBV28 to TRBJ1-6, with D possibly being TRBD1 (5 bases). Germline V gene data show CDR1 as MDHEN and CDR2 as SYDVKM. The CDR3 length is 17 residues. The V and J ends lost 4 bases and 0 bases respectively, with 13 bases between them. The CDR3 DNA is TGTGCCAGCAGTTCCCCCAACAGGAGCTCCTATAATTCACCCCTCCACTTT. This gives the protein CASSSPNRSSYNSPLHF.

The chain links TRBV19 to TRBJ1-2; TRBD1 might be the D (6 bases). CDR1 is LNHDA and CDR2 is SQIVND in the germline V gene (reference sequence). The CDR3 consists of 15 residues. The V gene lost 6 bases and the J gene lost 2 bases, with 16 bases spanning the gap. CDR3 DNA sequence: TGTGCCAGTAGCCAGTCGGCCGGACAGAACTATGGCTACACCTTC. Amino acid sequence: CASSQSAGQNYGYTF.

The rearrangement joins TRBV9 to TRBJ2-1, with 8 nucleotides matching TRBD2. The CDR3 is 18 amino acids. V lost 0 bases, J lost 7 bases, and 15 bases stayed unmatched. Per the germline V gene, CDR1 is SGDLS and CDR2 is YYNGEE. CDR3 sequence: CASSVGAGSRGGRNEQFF. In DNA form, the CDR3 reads TGTGCCAGCAGCGTAGGGGCCGGGTCACGCGGGGGGCGGAATGAGCAGTTCTTC.

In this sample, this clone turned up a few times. The CDR3 here is CATTPGQGLYEQYF. Here the CDR3 DNA reads TGTGCCACTACACCGGGACAGGGTTTGTACGAGCAGTACTTC. The chain couples TRBV19 to TRBJ2-7; the match to TRBD1 covers 9 bases. The CDR3 is 14 amino acids. Germline V lookup: CDR1 LNHDA, CDR2 SQIVND (reference sequence). The J segment lost 4 bases and the V segment lost 10 bases, leaving 11 bases of the junction unmatched.

CDR3 protein: CSASRGQNNNEQFF. The CDR3 nucleotides are TGCAGTGCTAGTAGGGGACAGAATAATAATGAGCAGTTCTTC. The chain employs TRBV20-1 and TRBJ2-1; TRBD1 aligns across 7 bases. This CDR3 spans 14 amino acids. The V gene end was trimmed by 3 bases and the J gene end by 7 bases; junction bases not matched to a gene: 9. CDR1 and CDR2 (germline): DFQATT, SNEGSKA (reference sequence).

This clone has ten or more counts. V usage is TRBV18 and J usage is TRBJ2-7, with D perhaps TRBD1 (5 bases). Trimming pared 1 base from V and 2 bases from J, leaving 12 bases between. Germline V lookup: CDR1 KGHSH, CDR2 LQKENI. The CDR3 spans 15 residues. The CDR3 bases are TGTGCCAGCTCACCACAAGCGACAGATGCCTACGAGCAGTACTTC. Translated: CASSPQATDAYEQYF.

In DNA form, the CDR3 reads TGTGCCAGCAGCCGCCGTGTAGCGGGAGATATCGATGAGCAGTTCTTC. Residues: CASSRRVAGDIDEQFF. V gene TRBV11-2 combines with J gene TRBJ2-1; 9 bases agree with TRBD2. Germline trimming cut 5 bases from V and 8 bases from J; bases unmatched to any gene: 13. CDR1 and CDR2 (germline): SGHAT, FQNNGV. CDR3 length: 16 amino acids. Complete variable domain (other parts from reference TRBV11-2 and TRBJ2-1): EAGVAQSPRYKIIEKRQSVAFWCNPISGHATLYWYQQILGQGPKLLIQFQNNGVVDDSQLPKDRFSAERLKGVDSTLKIQPAKLEDSAVYLCASSRRVAGDIDEQFFGPGTRLTVL.

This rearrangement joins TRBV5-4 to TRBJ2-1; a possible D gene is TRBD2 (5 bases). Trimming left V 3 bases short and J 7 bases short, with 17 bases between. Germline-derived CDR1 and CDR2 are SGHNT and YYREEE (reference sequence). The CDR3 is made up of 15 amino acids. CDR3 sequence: CASSSLDQPGNEQFF. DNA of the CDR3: TGTGCCAGCAGCTCGTTGGATCAGCCGGGGAATGAGCAGTTCTTC.

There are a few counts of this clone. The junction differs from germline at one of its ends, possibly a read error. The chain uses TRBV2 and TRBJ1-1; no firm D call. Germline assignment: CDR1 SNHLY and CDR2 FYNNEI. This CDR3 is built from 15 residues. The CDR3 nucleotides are TGTGCCAGCCGCTCGGAGGGAAAACGGAACGCTGAAGCTTTCTTT. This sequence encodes CASRSEGKRNAEAFF.

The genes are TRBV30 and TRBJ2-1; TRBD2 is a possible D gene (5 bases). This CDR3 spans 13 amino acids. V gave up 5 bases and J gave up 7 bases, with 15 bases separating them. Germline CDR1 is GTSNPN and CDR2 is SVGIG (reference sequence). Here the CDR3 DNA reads TGTGCCTGGTGCAATGGACTGTCAAATGAGCAGTTCTTC. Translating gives CAWCNGLSNEQFF.

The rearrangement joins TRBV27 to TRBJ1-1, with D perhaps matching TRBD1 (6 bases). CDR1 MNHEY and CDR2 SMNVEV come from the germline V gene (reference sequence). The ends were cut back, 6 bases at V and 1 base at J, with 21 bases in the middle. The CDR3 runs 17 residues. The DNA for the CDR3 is TGTGCCAGCAGATCGGACTTCGGCACAGGGAGGAACACTGAAGCTTTCTTT. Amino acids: CASRSDFGTGRNTEAFF.

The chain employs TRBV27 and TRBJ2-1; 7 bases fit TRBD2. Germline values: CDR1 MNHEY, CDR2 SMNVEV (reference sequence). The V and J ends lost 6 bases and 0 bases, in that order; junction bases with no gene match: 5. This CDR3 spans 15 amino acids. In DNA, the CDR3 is TGTGCCAGCAGGCCAGGGACTACCTCCTACAATGAGCAGTTCTTC. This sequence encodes CASRPGTTSYNEQFF.

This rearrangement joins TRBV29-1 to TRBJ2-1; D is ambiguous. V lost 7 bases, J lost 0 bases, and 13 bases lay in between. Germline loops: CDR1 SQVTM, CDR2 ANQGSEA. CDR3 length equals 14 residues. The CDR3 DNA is TGCAGCGAATGGGCAGGAAGCTCCTACAATGAGCAGTTCTTC. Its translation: CSEWAGSSYNEQFF.

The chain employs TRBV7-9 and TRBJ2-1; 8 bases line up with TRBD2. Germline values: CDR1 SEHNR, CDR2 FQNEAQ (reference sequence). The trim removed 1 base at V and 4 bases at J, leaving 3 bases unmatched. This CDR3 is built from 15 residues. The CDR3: CASSLVGGAYNEQFF. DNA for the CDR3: TGTGCCAGCAGCTTAGTCGGGGGGGCTTACAATGAGCAGTTCTTC.

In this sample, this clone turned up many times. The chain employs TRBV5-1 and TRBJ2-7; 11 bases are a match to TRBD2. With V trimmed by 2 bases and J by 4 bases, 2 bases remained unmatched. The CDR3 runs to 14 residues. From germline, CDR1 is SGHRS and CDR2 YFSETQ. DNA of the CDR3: TGCGCCAGCAGCTTAACTAGCGGGGGATACGAGCAGTACTTC. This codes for CASSLTSGGYEQYF.

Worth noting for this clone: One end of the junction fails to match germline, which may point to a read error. The CDR3 is CASSASFSQTQYF. DNA of the CDR3: TGTGCCAGCAGTGCCTCTTTTTCGCAGACTCAGTACTTC. The chain employs TRBV25-1 and TRBJ2-5; D is ambiguous. The CDR3 extends over 13 amino acids. CDR1 and CDR2 from the germline V gene are MGHDK and SYGVNS.

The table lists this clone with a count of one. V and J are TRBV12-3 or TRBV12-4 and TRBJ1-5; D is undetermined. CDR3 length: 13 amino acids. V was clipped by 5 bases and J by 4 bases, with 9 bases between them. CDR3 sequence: CASSPTQNQPQHF. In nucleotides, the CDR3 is TGTGCCAGCAGTCCTACTCAAAATCAGCCCCAGCATTTT.

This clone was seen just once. In DNA form, the CDR3 reads TGTGCCAGCAGCAGTGGAGTGGCGAACACTGAAGCTTTCTTT. It translates to CASSSGVANTEAFF. This chain uses TRBV5-8 with TRBJ1-1, with D hard to call. Germline V gives CDR1 SGHTS, CDR2 YDEGEE. V gave up 4 bases and J gave up 1 base, with 11 bases separating them. The CDR3 has 14 amino acids. Full variable domain (outside the CDR3, taken from reference TRBV5-8 and TRBJ1-1): EAGVTQSPTHLIKTRGQQATLRCSPISGHTSVYWYQQALGLGLQFLLWYDEGEERNRGNFPPRFSGRQFPNYSSELNVNALELEDSALYLCASSSGVANTEAFFGQGTRLTVV.

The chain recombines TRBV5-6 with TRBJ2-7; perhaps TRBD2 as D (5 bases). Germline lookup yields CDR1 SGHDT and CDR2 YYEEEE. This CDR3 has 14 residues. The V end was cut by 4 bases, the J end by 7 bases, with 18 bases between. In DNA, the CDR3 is TGTGCCAGCAGCCTGTACCGGCCCCCGGGGGAGCAGTACTTC. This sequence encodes CASSLYRPPGEQYF.

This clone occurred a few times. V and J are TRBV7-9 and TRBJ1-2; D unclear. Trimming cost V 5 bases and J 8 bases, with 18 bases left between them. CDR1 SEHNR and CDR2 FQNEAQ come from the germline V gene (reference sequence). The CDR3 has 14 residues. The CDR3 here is CASSHNQVQRGYTF. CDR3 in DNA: TGTGCCAGCAGCCATAACCAGGTTCAAAGGGGCTACACCTTC.

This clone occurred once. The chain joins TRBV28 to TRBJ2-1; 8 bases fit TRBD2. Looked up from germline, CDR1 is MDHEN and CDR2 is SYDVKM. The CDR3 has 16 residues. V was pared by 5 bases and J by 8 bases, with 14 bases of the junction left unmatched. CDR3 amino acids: CASSLGGSGKFHEQFF. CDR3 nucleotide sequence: TGTGCCAGCAGTCTCGGAGGTAGCGGGAAGTTCCATGAGCAGTTCTTC. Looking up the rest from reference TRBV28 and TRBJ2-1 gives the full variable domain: DVKVTQSSRYLVKRTGEKVFLECVQDMDHENMFWYRQDPGLGLRLIYFSYDVKMKEKGDIPEGYSVSREKKERFSLILESASTNQTSMYLCASSLGGSGKFHEQFFGPGTRLTVL.

The CDR3 DNA sequence: TGCGCCAGCAGCTTGGAAGTGGCAGTAGGACAGGGAGTTACCTACGAGCAGTACTTC. This codes for CASSLEVAVGQGVTYEQYF. V and J are TRBV5-1 and TRBJ2-7, with 8 bases fitting TRBD1. The V gene end was trimmed by 0 bases and the J gene end by 2 bases; junction bases not matched to a gene: 16. This CDR3 is 19 amino acids long. Germline V gives CDR1 SGHRS, CDR2 YFSETQ. The whole variable domain, remainder taken from reference TRBV5-1 and TRBJ2-7, is KAGVTQTPRYLIKTRGQQVTLSCSPISGHRSVSWYQQTPGQGLQFLFEYFSETQRNKGNFPGRFSGRQFSNSRSEMNVSTLELGDSALYLCASSLEVAVGQGVTYEQYFGPGTRLTVT.